Below, one T cell receptor (beta chain) is given with its context. Its antigen is still unknown. A clone one base away is much larger, so this may be a read error. TCRdb reprocessed the RT-PCR reads via MiXCR and lists one record per CDR3 protein. In the table there are 500,000 to 750,000 distinct CDR3 sequences, 14% of which are singletons. The entry originates in a study of response to subunit inactivated influenza vaccine. Study-wide results and caveats: Seasonal influenza vaccination, on each occasion, was suggested by the authors to recruit few new T cells.

This CDR3 region has 13 residues. The germline CDR1 and CDR2 sequences are SQVTM and ANQGSEA. Trimming stripped 4 bases from V and 11 bases from J, with 18 bases between. Specimen: PBMCs from blood, collected about 13 days after vaccination. The chain links TRBV29-1 to TRBJ2-1, with D unresolved. The source of this sequence is a man aged 45-65 years who received an inactivated influenza vaccine. The CDR3 protein is CSVGLSGHLKQFF. CDR3 coding DNA: TGCAGCGTTGGGCTTTCCGGGCACCTAAAGCAGTTCTTC.